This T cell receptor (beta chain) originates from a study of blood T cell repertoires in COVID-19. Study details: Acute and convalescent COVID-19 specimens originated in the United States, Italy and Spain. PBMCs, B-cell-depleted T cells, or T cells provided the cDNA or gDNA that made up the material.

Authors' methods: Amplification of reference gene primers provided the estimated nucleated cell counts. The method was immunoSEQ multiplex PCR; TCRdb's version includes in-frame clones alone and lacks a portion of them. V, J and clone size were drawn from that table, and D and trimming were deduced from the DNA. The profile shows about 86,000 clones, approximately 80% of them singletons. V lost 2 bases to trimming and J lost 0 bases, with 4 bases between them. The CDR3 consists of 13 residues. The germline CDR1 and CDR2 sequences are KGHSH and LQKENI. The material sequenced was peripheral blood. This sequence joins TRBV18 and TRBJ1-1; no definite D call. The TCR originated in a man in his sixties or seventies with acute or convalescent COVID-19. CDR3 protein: CASSPAVNTEAFF. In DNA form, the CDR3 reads TGTGCCAGCTCACCAGCGGTGAACACTGAAGCTTTCTTT.